The entry below gives a single T cell receptor beta chain sequence along with its context. What it binds is not known. Trimming took off 0 bases at V and 5 bases at J, with 8 bases between the two ends. Germline CDR1 SGHTS, CDR2 YDEGEE. The CDR3 totals 14 residues. This specimen belongs to a study of cytomegalovirus exposure and HLA in healthy donors. Study-wide points: A list of 150 or so TCR beta chains associated with cytomegalovirus was given.

Use of 60 Vbeta and 13 Jbeta primers characterized the PCR. Measured with immunoSEQ multiplex PCR; TCRdb has only the in-frame clones, and not every one. The sample gives 150,000 to 200,000 clones, almost 80% of which show up once; roughly 9.3% is in the top ten. The sequence was obtained from a man between 18 and 35 years old in good health and CMV-seropositive. The chain has TRBV5-8 and TRBJ1-4, with D perhaps TRBD1 (6 bases). Sequencing used PBMCs. CDR3 amino acids: CASSLAGTNEKLFF. The CDR3 DNA is TGTGCCAGCAGCTTGGCGGGGACAAATGAAAAACTGTTTTTT.